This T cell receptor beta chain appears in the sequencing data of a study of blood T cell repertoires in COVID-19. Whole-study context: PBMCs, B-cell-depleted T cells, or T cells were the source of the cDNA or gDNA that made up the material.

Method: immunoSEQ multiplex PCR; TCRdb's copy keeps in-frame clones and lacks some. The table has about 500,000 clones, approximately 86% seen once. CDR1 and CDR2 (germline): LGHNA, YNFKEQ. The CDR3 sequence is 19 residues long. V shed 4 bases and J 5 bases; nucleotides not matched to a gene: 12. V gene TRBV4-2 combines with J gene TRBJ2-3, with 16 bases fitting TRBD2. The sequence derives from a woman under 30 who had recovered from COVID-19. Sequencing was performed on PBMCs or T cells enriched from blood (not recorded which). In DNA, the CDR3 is TGTGCCAGCAGCCCCGCCGGGACTAGCGGGGGGGCCGATGGAGATACGCAGTATTTT. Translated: CASSPAGTSGGADGDTQYF.